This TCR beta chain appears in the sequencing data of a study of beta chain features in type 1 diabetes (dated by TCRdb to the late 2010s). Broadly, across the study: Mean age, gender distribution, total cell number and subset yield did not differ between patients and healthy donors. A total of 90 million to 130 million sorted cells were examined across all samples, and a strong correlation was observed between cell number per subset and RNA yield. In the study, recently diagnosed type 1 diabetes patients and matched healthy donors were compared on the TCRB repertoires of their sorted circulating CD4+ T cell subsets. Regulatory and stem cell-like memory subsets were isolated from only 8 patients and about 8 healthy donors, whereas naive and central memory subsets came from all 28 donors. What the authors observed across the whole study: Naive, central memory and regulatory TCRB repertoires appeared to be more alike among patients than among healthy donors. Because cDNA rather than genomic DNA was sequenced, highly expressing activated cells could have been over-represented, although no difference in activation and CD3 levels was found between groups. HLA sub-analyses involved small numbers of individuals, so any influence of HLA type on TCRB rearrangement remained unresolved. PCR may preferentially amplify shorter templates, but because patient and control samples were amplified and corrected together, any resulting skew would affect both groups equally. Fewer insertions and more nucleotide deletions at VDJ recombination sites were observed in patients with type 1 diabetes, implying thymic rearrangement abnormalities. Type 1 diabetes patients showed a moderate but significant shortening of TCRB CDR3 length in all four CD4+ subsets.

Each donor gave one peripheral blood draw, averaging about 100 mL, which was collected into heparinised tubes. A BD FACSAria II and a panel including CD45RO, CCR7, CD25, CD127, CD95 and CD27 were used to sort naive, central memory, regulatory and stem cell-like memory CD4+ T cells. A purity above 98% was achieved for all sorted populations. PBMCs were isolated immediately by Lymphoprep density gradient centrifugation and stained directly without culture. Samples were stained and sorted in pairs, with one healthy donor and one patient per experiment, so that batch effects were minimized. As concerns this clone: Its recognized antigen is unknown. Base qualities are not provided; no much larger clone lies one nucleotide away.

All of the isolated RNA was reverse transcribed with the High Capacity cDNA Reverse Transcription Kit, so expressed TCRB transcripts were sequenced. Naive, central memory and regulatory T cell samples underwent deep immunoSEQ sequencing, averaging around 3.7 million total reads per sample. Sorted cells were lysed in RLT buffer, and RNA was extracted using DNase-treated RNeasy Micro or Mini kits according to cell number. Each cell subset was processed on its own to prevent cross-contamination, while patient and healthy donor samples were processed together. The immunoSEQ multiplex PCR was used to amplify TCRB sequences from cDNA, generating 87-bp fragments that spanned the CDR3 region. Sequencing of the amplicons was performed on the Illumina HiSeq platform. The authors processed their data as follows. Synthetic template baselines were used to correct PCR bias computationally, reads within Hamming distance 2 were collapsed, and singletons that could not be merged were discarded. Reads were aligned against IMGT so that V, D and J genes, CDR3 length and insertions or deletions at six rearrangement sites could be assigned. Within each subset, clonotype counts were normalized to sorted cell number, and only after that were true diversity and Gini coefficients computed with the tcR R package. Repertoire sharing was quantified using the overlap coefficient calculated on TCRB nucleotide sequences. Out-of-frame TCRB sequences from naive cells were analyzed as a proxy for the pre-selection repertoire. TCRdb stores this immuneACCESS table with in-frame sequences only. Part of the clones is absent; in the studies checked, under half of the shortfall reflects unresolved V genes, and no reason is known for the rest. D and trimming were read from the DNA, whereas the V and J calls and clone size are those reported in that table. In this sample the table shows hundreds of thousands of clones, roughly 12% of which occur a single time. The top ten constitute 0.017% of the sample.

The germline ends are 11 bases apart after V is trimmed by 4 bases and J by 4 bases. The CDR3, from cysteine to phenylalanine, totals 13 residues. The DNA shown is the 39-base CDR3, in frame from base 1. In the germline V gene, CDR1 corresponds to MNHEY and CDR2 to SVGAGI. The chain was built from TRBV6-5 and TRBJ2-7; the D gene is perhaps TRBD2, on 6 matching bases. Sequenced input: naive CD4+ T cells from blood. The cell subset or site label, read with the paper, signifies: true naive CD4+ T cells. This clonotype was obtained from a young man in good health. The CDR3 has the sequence CASSWGVRYEQYF. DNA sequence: TGTGCCAGCAGTTGGGGGGTTCGGTACGAGCAGTACTTC.